Listed below are T cell receptor beta chains from one sample, sequenced in a study of blood T cell repertoires in COVID-19. Assay: immunoSEQ multiplex PCR; the TCRdb copy retains only in-frame clones and omits some. The table lists about 20,000 clones, approximately 84% of them singletons. Sequencing was carried out using peripheral blood. Receptors originate from a human donor with active COVID-19. The donor label of this sample is uncertain. Both conserved end residues are part of each CDR3. Rows give clone size only sometimes, using once, few, many, or a class for an expanded clone.

clone_size: .; v_call: TRBV28; j_call: TRBJ2-2; cdr3_aa: CASSLGLHTGELFF
clone_size: .; v_call: TRBV24-1; j_call: TRBJ1-2; cdr3_aa: CATSRTGQSGYTF
clone_size: .; v_call: TRBV27; j_call: TRBJ2-1; cdr3_aa: CASSLEIYNEQFF
clone_size: once; v_call: TRBV2; j_call: TRBJ1-2; cdr3_aa: CASMGLRNYGYTF
clone_size: .; v_call: TRBV14; j_call: TRBJ2-7; cdr3_aa: CASSQGVTQYF
clone_size: once; v_call: TRBV7-9; j_call: TRBJ2-1; cdr3_aa: CASSFLAGGKNEQFF
clone_size: .; v_call: TRBV4-1; j_call: TRBJ2-7; cdr3_aa: CASSQEGREQYF
clone_size: .; v_call: TRBV9; j_call: TRBJ2-3; cdr3_aa: CASSPGLAGATDTQYF
clone_size: .; v_call: TRBV6-5; j_call: TRBJ1-4; cdr3_aa: CASRLAGATNEKLFF
clone_size: .; v_call: TRBV3-1/TRBV3-2; j_call: TRBJ2-1; cdr3_aa: CASRDRGSDEQFF
clone_size: .; v_call: TRBV10-3; j_call: TRBJ1-2; cdr3_aa: CAISGLGARINANYGYTF
clone_size: .; v_call: TRBV2; j_call: TRBJ1-2; cdr3_aa: CASTGQPSNYGYTF
clone_size: .; v_call: TRBV18; j_call: TRBJ1-6; cdr3_aa: CASSLGGSSYNSPLHF
clone_size: .; v_call: TRBV30; j_call: TRBJ2-2; cdr3_aa: CAWSATGELFF
clone_size: .; v_call: TRBV3-1/TRBV3-2; j_call: TRBJ2-3; cdr3_aa: CASSQVVAGDTQYF
clone_size: few; v_call: TRBV19; j_call: TRBJ1-2; cdr3_aa: CASSIGQAIYGYTF
clone_size: few; v_call: TRBV6-9; j_call: TRBJ2-7; cdr3_aa: CAVRRARRDPYEQYF
clone_size: .; v_call: TRBV5-5; j_call: TRBJ2-7; cdr3_aa: CASSLAGTGIYEQYF
clone_size: few; v_call: TRBV11-3; j_call: TRBJ2-2; cdr3_aa: CASSLDGGYTGELFF
clone_size: .; v_call: TRBV11-3; j_call: TRBJ2-3; cdr3_aa: CASSLVGGTDTQYF
clone_size: once; v_call: TRBV30; j_call: TRBJ2-3; cdr3_aa: CAWSVLAGVADTQYF
clone_size: .; v_call: TRBV18; j_call: TRBJ2-5; cdr3_aa: CASSRDRQETQYF
clone_size: .; v_call: TRBV24-1; j_call: TRBJ1-1; cdr3_aa: CATSEGHGKSAFF
clone_size: .; v_call: TRBV3-1/TRBV3-2; j_call: TRBJ2-2; cdr3_aa: CASSQLPGGGTGELFF
clone_size: .; v_call: TRBV10-3; j_call: TRBJ2-4; cdr3_aa: CAISELAGAQNIQYF
clone_size: .; v_call: TRBV7-9; j_call: TRBJ2-1; cdr3_aa: CASSLTQGDNEQFF
clone_size: .; v_call: TRBV13; j_call: TRBJ1-2; cdr3_aa: CASTSFRTGVYLANYGYTF
clone_size: .; v_call: TRBV10-3; j_call: TRBJ2-3; cdr3_aa: CAISRAGLPTDTQYF
clone_size: .; v_call: TRBV4-1; j_call: TRBJ1-4; cdr3_aa: CASSLGQGQQKLFF
clone_size: .; v_call: TRBV28; j_call: TRBJ1-4; cdr3_aa: CASSLTTGVNEKLFF
clone_size: few; v_call: TRBV27; j_call: TRBJ1-2; cdr3_aa: CASCHPGVSGYTF
clone_size: .; v_call: TRBV5-1; j_call: TRBJ2-7; cdr3_aa: CASRGGTSNYEQYF
clone_size: .; v_call: TRBV9; j_call: TRBJ2-1; cdr3_aa: CASSVDPSGGAREQFF
clone_size: .; v_call: TRBV5-4; j_call: TRBJ2-2; cdr3_aa: CASSLAVASGSPGELFF
clone_size: few; v_call: TRBV28; j_call: TRBJ1-5; cdr3_aa: CASSPSTGVRQPQHF
clone_size: .; v_call: TRBV5-1; j_call: TRBJ1-5; cdr3_aa: CASSLGLSGDQPQHF
clone_size: .; v_call: TRBV15; j_call: TRBJ1-1; cdr3_aa: CATSTGQGATEAFF
clone_size: .; v_call: TRBV3-1/TRBV3-2; j_call: TRBJ2-7; cdr3_aa: CASSPRVSYEQYF
clone_size: .; v_call: TRBV5-1; j_call: TRBJ2-7; cdr3_aa: CASSLGGVVDSAYEQYF
clone_size: .; v_call: TRBV4-1; j_call: TRBJ2-2; cdr3_aa: CASSRSGGALTGELFF
clone_size: .; v_call: TRBV5-1; j_call: TRBJ2-7; cdr3_aa: CASSLAVPAFLRSSYEQYF
clone_size: .; v_call: TRBV19; j_call: TRBJ2-7; cdr3_aa: CASSIAPSRDEQYF
clone_size: .; v_call: TRBV9; j_call: TRBJ2-1; cdr3_aa: CASSATSGGYNEQFF
clone_size: .; v_call: TRBV4-2; j_call: TRBJ2-7; cdr3_aa: CASSQDRGTSENEQYF
clone_size: .; v_call: TRBV11-2; j_call: TRBJ2-1; cdr3_aa: CASSLKDLSNEQFF
clone_size: .; v_call: TRBV5-6; j_call: TRBJ2-4; cdr3_aa: CASSPPSGKNIQYF
clone_size: few; v_call: TRBV27; j_call: TRBJ2-2; cdr3_aa: CASSLFGGDNTGELFF
clone_size: .; v_call: TRBV23-1; j_call: TRBJ2-7; cdr3_aa: CASSQRRARTRASGSYPYEQYF
clone_size: few; v_call: TRBV5-4; j_call: TRBJ1-1; cdr3_aa: CASSSGQGLAFF
clone_size: .; v_call: TRBV9; j_call: TRBJ2-2; cdr3_aa: CASSVGPGGVNTGELFF
clone_size: few; v_call: TRBV2; j_call: TRBJ2-2; cdr3_aa: CASSDPRVSPNTGELFF
clone_size: .; v_call: TRBV5-1; j_call: TRBJ1-2; cdr3_aa: CASSLRTGANYGYTF
clone_size: .; v_call: TRBV18; j_call: TRBJ1-2; cdr3_aa: CASTLEIGQVSSGGYTF
clone_size: .; v_call: TRBV3-1/TRBV3-2; j_call: TRBJ2-5; cdr3_aa: CASSPTRSQETQYF
clone_size: few; v_call: TRBV19; j_call: TRBJ1-6; cdr3_aa: CASRTGQGINSPLHF
clone_size: .; v_call: TRBV20-1; j_call: TRBJ2-5; cdr3_aa: CSASPGTVQETQYF
clone_size: once; v_call: TRBV7-7; j_call: TRBJ2-5; cdr3_aa: CASSFTSGRLETQYF
clone_size: .; v_call: TRBV4-3; j_call: TRBJ2-3; cdr3_aa: CASSQDKTSGSTDTQYF